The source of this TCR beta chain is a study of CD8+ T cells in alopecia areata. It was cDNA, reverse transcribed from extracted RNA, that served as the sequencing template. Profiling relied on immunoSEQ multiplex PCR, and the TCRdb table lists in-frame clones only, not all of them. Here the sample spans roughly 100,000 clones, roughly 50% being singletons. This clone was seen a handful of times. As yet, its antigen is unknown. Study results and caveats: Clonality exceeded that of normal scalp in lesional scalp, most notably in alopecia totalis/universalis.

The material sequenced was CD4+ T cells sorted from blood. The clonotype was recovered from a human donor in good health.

CDR3 loop: CASSPRQGTVSGELFF. CDR3 DNA: TGTGCCAGCAGCCCCCGACAGGGTACCGTCTCCGGGGAGCTGTTTTTT. The rearrangement joins TRBV25-1 to TRBJ2-2, with 7 bases aligning to TRBD1. CDR3 size: 16 residues. The germline V gene has CDR1 MGHDK and CDR2 SYGVNS. J lost 6 bases, V lost 6 bases, and 13 bases had no gene match.